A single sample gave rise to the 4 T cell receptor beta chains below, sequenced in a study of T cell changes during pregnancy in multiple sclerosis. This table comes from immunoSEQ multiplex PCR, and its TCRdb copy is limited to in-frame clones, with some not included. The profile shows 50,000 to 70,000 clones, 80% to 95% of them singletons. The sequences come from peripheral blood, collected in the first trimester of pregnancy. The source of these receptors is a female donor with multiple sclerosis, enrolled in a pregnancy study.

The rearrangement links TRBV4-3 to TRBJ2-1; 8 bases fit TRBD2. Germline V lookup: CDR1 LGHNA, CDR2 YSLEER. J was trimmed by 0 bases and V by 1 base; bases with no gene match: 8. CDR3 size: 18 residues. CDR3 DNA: TGCGCCAGCAGCCAAGCGGGACCGGGGACTAGCTCCTACAATGAGCAGTTCTTC. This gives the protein CASSQAGPGTSSYNEQFF.

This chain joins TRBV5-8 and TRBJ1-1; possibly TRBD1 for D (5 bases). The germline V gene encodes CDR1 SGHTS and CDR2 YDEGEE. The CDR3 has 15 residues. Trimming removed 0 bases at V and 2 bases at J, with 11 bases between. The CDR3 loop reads CASSLVGQGNTEAFF. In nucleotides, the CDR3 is TGTGCCAGCAGCTTGGTCGGGCAGGGAAACACTGAAGCTTTCTTT.

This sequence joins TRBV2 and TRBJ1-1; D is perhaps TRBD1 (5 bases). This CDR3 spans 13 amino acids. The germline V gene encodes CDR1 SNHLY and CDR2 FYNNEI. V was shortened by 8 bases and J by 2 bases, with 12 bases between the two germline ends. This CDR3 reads CASRLDSNTEAFF. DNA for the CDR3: TGTGCCAGCCGTTTAGACAGTAACACTGAAGCTTTCTTT.

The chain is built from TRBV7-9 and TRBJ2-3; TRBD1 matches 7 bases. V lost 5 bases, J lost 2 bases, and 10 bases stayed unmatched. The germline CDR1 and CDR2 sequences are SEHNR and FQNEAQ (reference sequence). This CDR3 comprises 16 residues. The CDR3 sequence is CASSTGQLLDTDTQYF. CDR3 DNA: TGTGCCAGCAGCACGGGACAGTTGTTAGACACAGATACGCAGTATTTT.